The present entry profiles one T cell receptor (beta chain) with its context. Measured with immunoSEQ multiplex PCR; TCRdb has only the in-frame clones, and not every one. The data hold 42,000 or so clones, with 90% observed a single time. The CDR3 runs 15 residues. Germline CDR1 and CDR2: SGHAT and FQDESV (reference sequence). V lost 1 base to trimming and J lost 7 bases, with 14 bases between them. These data originate in a study of T cell changes during pregnancy in multiple sclerosis. V and J are TRBV11-1 and TRBJ2-4, with D uncertain. The sample here was CD8+ T cells from peripheral blood mononuclear cells, taken in the first trimester of pregnancy. The source of this sequence is a female donor with multiple sclerosis, enrolled in a pregnancy study. This chain's CDR3 is CASSLVRSSRNIQYF. The CDR3 DNA follows: TGTGCCAGCAGCTTAGTGAGGTCCTCTCGCAACATTCAGTACTTC.